These 14 T cell receptor beta chains originate from one sample sequenced in a study of neurological immune-mediated disorders (dated by TCRdb to 2018 to 2020). The library was produced with 5' RACE. The listed sequencing device is Illumina HiSeq 2500. Using fastp trimming at Q25 and MiXCR clonotype assembly, TCRdb reanalyzed the public sequencing data and kept in-frame beta chains. Each entry merges the rows of one CDR3 protein and shows their most common DNA and genes. Recorded for this sample are 45,000 to 55,000 distinct CDR3 sequences; 3% to 4% of them occurred a single time. The ten largest make up 5.9% of the sample. Input material: PBMCs. These receptors all come from a man between 40 and 49 years old with multiple sclerosis.

This clonotype was found many times. The V call is TRBV28, the J call TRBJ1-4; no definite D call. Germline V gene sequence: CDR1 MDHEN, CDR2 SYDVKM. The length of the CDR3 is 14 residues. Between the trimmed V and J ends, which lost 10 bases and 7 bases, there was a span of 19 bases. The CDR3 coding sequence is TGTGCCACCTCGAGGAGGGAGGGTGGTGAAAAACTGTTTTTT. This codes for CATSRREGGEKLFF.

A few counts support this clonotype. V gene TRBV6-1 combines with J gene TRBJ1-2; 8 bases map to TRBD1. The trim removed 5 bases at V and 2 bases at J, leaving 7 bases unmatched. CDR3 size: 15 residues. Germline V CDR1 and CDR2: MNHNS, SASEGT. CDR3 in amino acids: CASSRARDRNYGYTF. CDR3 coding DNA: TGTGCCAGCAGTCGCGCCCGGGACAGGAACTATGGCTACACCTTC.

This clonotype was seen at least ten times. The chain is built from TRBV20-1 and TRBJ2-3; 9 bases are shared with TRBD1. This CDR3 has 14 amino acids. V gave up 6 bases and J gave up 4 bases; unmatched junction bases: 8. Germline values: CDR1 DFQATT, CDR2 SNEGSKA (reference sequence). In DNA form, the CDR3 reads TGCAGTGCATCGACAGGGGGGGGCCCAGATACGCAGTATTTT. Translated: CSASTGGGPDTQYF.

This clonotype was observed a handful of times. This may arise from a read error, as a much more abundant clone is one base away. The rearrangement links TRBV5-1 to TRBJ1-5; D gene uncertain. From germline, CDR1 is SGHRS and CDR2 YFSETQ. The CDR3 covers 13 residues. Trimming cost V 4 bases and J 4 bases, with 9 bases left between them. The CDR3 sequence is CASSQELNQPQHF. DNA of the CDR3: TGCGCCAGCAGCCAGGAATTAAATCAGCCCCAGCATTTT.

This clonotype has a count of ten or more. The chain is built from TRBV6-6 and TRBJ2-5; TRBD2 agrees at 8 bases. This CDR3 has 16 amino acids. Germline values: CDR1 MNHNY, CDR2 SVGAGI (reference sequence). The junction had 8 bases not matched to a gene; V was cut back by 0 bases and J by 5 bases. The CDR3: CASSYSNTGGRETQYF. For the CDR3, the DNA is TGTGCCAGCAGTTACTCTAACACGGGGGGGCGGGAGACCCAGTACTTC.

In this sample, this clonotype turned up many times. The chain recombines TRBV24-1 with TRBJ2-1; maybe TRBD2 (5 bases). Trimming took 2 bases from V and 5 from J, leaving 12 bases between them. This CDR3 has 15 amino acids. Germline V gives CDR1 KGHDR, CDR2 SFDVKD. The CDR3 reads CATSDSADYHNEQFF. Written as DNA, the CDR3 is TGTGCCACCAGTGATTCAGCCGACTACCACAATGAGCAGTTCTTC.

This clonotype was counted ten times or more. CDR3 residues: CSASIDRGEAFF. CDR3 nucleotide sequence: TGCAGTGCTAGTATAGACAGAGGTGAAGCTTTCTTT. The V gene is TRBV20-1, the J gene TRBJ1-1; possible D gene TRBD1, 5 bases. The germline V gene has CDR1 DFQATT and CDR2 SNEGSKA (reference sequence). CDR3 length: 12 residues. The V gene lost 3 bases and the J gene lost 7 bases, with 12 bases spanning the gap.

This clonotype was found many times. The CDR3 is CASIPFNRDVVNTIYF. The CDR3 DNA sequence: TGTGCCAGCATCCCCTTCAACAGGGACGTCGTAAACACCATATATTTT. The chain uses TRBV6-6 and TRBJ1-3; TRBD1 might be the D (6 bases). CDR1 is MNHNY and CDR2 is SVGAGI in the germline V gene (reference sequence). Trimming shortened V by 7 bases and J by 6 bases, and 22 bases separated the two germline ends. The length of the CDR3 is 16 residues.

This clonotype was detected ten times or more. The chain combines TRBV18 with TRBJ2-7; the D call may be TRBD1 or TRBD2 (6 bases each). With 0 bases removed from V and 5 bases from J, the gap between germline ends came to 14 bases. The CDR3 is 15 residues long. Germline V gene lookup returns CDR1 KGHSH and CDR2 LQKENI. The CDR3 loop reads CASSPPGTGRNEQYF. Written as DNA, the CDR3 is TGTGCCAGCTCACCACCCGGAACAGGGAGGAACGAGCAGTACTTC.

The table lists this clonotype with a few counts. Just one base apart from a much larger clone, this may be a read error. V and J are TRBV20-1 and TRBJ1-5; tentative D call: TRBD1 (6 bases). The J call may be wrong; the DNA end is better matched by TRBJ2-3. Germline values: CDR1 DFQATT, CDR2 SNEGSKA (reference sequence). The CDR3 is made up of 13 amino acids. The CDR3 DNA reads TGCAGTGCTATCGACAGGTCGGGTCAGCCCCAGTATTTT. It specifies CSAIDRSGQPQYF.

This clonotype occurred many times. V usage is TRBV4-2 and J usage is TRBJ1-1; TRBD1 is a possible D gene (5 bases). There are 17 residues in the CDR3. V lost 0 bases, J lost 6 bases, and 20 bases lay in between. Germline loops: CDR1 LGHNA, CDR2 YNFKEQ. The CDR3 nucleotides are TGTGCCAGCAGCCAAGAATTAAGGGGCCAGGCGTGGGCTGAAGCTTTCTTT. It yields the protein CASSQELRGQAWAEAFF.

This clonotype was seen repeatedly, ten times or more. V and J are TRBV6-5 and TRBJ1-6, with 10 positions matching TRBD1. Germline lookup yields CDR1 MNHEY and CDR2 SVGAGI. V trimming: 2 bases; J trimming: 10 bases; junction bases outside the gene matches: 5. This CDR3 is built from 15 residues. In nucleotides, the CDR3 is TGTGCCAGCAGTTACGGAGACAGGGGGCTCTCACCCCTCCACTTT. Translated, it gives CASSYGDRGLSPLHF.

This clonotype was recorded many times. The gene calls are TRBV4-1 and TRBJ2-7; TRBD1 matches 7 bases. The CDR3 contains 15 residues. In germline, CDR1 is MGHRA, CDR2 YSYEKL. J lost 2 bases, V lost 3 bases, and 7 bases had no gene match. CDR3 DNA sequence: TGCGCCAGCAGCCATCCCCCGGGACAGACCTACGAGCAGTACTTC. This sequence encodes CASSHPPGQTYEQYF.

This clonotype was picked up many times. This chain joins TRBV4-1 and TRBJ2-7; 10 bases line up with TRBD1. Germline V lookup: CDR1 MGHRA, CDR2 YSYEKL. The CDR3 loop spans 16 amino acids. Trimming removed 3 bases from V and 0 bases from J; junction bases left unmatched: 5. Here the CDR3 reads CASSHEDRGSSYEQYF. The DNA of the CDR3 is TGCGCCAGCAGCCACGAGGACAGGGGGAGCTCCTACGAGCAGTACTTC.